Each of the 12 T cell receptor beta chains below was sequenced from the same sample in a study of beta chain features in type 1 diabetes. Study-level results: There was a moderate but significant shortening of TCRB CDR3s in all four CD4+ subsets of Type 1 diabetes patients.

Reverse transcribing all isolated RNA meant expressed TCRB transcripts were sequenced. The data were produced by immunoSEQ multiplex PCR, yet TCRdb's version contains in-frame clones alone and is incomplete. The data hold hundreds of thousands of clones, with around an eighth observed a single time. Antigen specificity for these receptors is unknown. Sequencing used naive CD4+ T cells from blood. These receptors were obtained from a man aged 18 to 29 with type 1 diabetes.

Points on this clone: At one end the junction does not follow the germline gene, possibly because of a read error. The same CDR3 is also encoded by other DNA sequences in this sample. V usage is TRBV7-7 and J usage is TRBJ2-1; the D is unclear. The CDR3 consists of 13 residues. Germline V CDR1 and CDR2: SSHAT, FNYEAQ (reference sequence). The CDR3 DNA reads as TGTGCTAGCAGCTTAGGGCAGACCAATGAGCAGTTCTTC. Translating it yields CASSLGQTNEQFF.

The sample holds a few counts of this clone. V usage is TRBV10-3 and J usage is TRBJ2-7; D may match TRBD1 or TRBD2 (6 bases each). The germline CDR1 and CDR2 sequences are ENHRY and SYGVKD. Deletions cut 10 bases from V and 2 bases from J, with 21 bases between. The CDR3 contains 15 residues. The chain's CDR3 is CATGDRQAGPYEQYF. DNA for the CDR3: TGTGCCACAGGGGACCGCCAGGCGGGACCCTACGAGCAGTACTTC.

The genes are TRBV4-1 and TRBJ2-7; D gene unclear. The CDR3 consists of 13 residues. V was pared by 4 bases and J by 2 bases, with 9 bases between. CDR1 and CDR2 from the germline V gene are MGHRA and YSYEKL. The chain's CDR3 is CASSPRSAYEQYF. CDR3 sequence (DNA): TGCGCCAGCAGCCCTAGATCCGCCTACGAGCAGTACTTC.

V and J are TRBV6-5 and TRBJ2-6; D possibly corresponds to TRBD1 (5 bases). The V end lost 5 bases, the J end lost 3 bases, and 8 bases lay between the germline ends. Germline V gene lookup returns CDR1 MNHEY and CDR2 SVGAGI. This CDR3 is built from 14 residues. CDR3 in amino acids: CASSPQGGANVLTF. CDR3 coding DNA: TGTGCCAGCAGTCCCCAGGGTGGGGCCAACGTCCTGACTTTC.

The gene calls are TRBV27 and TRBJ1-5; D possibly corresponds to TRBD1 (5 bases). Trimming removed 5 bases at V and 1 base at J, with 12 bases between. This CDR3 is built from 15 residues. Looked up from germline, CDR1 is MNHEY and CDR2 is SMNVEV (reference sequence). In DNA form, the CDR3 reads TGTGCCAGCAGTCAAGGGACGGTAAGCAATCAGCCCCAGCATTTT. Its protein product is CASSQGTVSNQPQHF.

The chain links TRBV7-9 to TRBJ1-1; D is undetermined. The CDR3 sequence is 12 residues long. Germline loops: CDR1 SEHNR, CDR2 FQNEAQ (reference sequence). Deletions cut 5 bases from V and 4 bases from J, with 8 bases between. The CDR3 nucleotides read TGTGCCAGCAGCCCATCAGCCACTGAAGCTTTCTTT. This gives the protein CASSPSATEAFF.

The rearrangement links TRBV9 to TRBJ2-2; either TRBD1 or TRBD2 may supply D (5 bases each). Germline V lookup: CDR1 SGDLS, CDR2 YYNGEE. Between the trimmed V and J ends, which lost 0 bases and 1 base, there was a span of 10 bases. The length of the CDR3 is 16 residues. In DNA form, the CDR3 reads TGTGCCAGCAGCGTAGAGGCAGGGAGGAACACCGGGGAGCTGTTTTTT. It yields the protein CASSVEAGRNTGELFF.

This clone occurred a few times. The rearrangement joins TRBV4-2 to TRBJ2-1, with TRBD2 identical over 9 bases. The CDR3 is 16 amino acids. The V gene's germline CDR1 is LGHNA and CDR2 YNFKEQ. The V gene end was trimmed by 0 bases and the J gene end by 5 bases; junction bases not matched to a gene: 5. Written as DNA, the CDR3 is TGTGCCAGCAGCCAAGAGGCTAGCGGGATAAACAATGAGCAGTTCTTC. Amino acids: CASSQEASGINNEQFF.

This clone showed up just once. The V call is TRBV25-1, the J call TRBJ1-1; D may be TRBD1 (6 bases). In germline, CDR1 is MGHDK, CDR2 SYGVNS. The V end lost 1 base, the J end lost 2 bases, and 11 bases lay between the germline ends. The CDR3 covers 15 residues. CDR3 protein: CASSESGTSNTEAFF. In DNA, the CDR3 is TGTGCCAGCAGTGAATCGGGGACATCTAACACTGAAGCTTTCTTT.

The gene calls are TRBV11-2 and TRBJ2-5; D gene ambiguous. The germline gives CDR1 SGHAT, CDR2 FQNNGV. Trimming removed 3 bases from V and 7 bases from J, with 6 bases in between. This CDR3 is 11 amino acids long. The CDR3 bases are TGTGCCAGCAGCTTGATGGGGACCCAGTACTTC. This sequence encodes CASSLMGTQYF.

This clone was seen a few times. Here the CDR3 reads CAWQNQRWTEAFF. In DNA form, the CDR3 reads TGTGCCTGGCAAAACCAGCGCTGGACTGAAGCTTTCTTT. V gene TRBV30 combines with J gene TRBJ1-1, with D uncertain. V lost 5 bases and J 5 bases, leaving 15 bases between the germline ends. Looked up from germline, CDR1 is GTSNPN and CDR2 is SVGIG (reference sequence). The CDR3 consists of 13 residues.

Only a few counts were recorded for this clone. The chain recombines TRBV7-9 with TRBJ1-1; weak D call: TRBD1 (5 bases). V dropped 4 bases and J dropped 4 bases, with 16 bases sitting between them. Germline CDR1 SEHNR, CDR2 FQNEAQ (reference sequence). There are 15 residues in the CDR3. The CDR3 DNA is TGTGCCAGCAGCTCTAGGACATTGGTGGGCACTGAAGCTTTCTTT. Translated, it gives CASSSRTLVGTEAFF. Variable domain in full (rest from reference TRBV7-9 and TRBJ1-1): DTGVSQNPRHKITKRGQNVTFRCDPISEHNRLYWYRQTLGQGPEFLTYFQNEAQLEKSRLLSDRFSAERPKGSFSTLEIQRTEQGDSAMYLCASSSRTLVGTEAFFGQGTRLTVV.